This T cell receptor (beta chain) was captured by sequencing in a study of blood T cell repertoires in COVID-19. Overall study context: Spain, Italy and the United States supplied samples that represented acute and convalescent COVID-19. T cells, B-cell-depleted T cells, or PBMCs provided the cDNA or gDNA that served as material.

This CDR3 has 13 residues. Trimming took 7 bases from V and 4 from J, leaving 13 bases between them. Original analysis: Reference gene primer amplification in the assay estimated nucleated cell counts. Only in-frame clones appear in the TCRdb table, and some are missing; sequencing was by immunoSEQ multiplex PCR. V and J calls and clone size are given by that table; D and trimming were obtained from the DNA. This table has around 130,000 clones, roughly four fifths appearing once. The receptor's source is a human donor in a cohort sampled during active COVID-19. The sequencing input was peripheral blood. V and J are TRBV12-3 or TRBV12-4 and TRBJ1-1, with D possibly TRBD1 on 5 matching bases. Here the CDR3 reads CASTLGGTTEAFF. The CDR3 DNA is TGTGCCAGCACCCTCGGGGGTACCACTGAAGCTTTCTTT.